This T cell receptor (beta chain) is drawn from a study of blood T cell repertoires in COVID-19. Sequencing used immunoSEQ multiplex PCR; TCRdb keeps in-frame clones, though not all of them. Among around 400,000 clones listed, around 87% were seen once. The V gene's germline CDR1 is LNHDA and CDR2 SQIVND (reference sequence). This CDR3 has 14 amino acids. The V end was cut by 3 bases, the J end by 0 bases, with 9 bases between. This receptor was taken from a woman aged 25 to 39 with COVID-19, enrolled during active disease. The sequencing sample was made of peripheral blood. This chain connects TRBV19 to TRBJ2-7, with D perhaps TRBD2 (5 bases). The CDR3 DNA is TGTGCCAGTAGTATTTACGGGGACTCCTACGAGCAGTACTTC. As protein: CASSIYGDSYEQYF.